This T cell receptor beta chain was profiled in a study of radiation and T cells in renal cell carcinoma. This clone was detected only once. Its specificity is not known. Time point of the sample: blood 4 weeks post-SBRT, at nephrectomy. Treatment indicated: 15 Gy SBRT to primary tumor, nephrectomy 4 weeks later. Nephrectomy followed 15 Gy stereotactic body radiation by 4 weeks. Serial blood draws occurred at baseline and 2 and 4 weeks post-SBRT. The patient's renal cell carcinoma had clear cell pathology. Study-wide results and limits: Without pretreatment biopsies, baseline tumor clonotype presence was undetermined.

The data were produced by immunoSEQ multiplex PCR, yet TCRdb's version contains in-frame clones alone and is incomplete. The data contain about 83,000 clones, approximately 87% of them singletons. Sequenced material: blood, taken from a patient whose treatment included radiotherapy and nephrectomy. The source of this sequence is a woman in her sixties with renal cell carcinoma.

The CDR3, as DNA: TGCGCCAGCAGCCCGGGACTAGCGGGGAACTCCTACGAGCAGTACTTC. Protein product: CASSPGLAGNSYEQYF. The chain has TRBV5-1 and TRBJ2-7; 13 nucleotides agree with TRBD2. There are 16 residues in the CDR3. V was pared by 4 bases and J by 0 bases, with 4 bases of the junction left unmatched. The germline V gene has CDR1 SGHRS and CDR2 YFSETQ. The full variable domain, in which reference TRBV5-1 and TRBJ2-7 provide the parts outside the CDR3, is KAGVTQTPRYLIKTRGQQVTLSCSPISGHRSVSWYQQTPGQGLQFLFEYFSETQRNKGNFPGRFSGRQFSNSRSEMNVSTLELGDSALYLCASSPGLAGNSYEQYFGPGTRLTVT.